These 9 T cell receptor beta chains were sequenced from one sample in a study of CD4 T cells in relation to SARS-CoV-2 and coronaviruses. No antigen has been identified for these receptors. Unexposed donor CD4+ T cells date from about 2011-2018, before the COVID-19 pandemic. CD4+ T cells were isolated from the cells after 10 days of culture. Method: immunoSEQ multiplex PCR; TCRdb's copy keeps in-frame clones and lacks some. In the table there are roughly 30,000 clones, 74% of which are singletons. The sample consisted of CD4+ T cells from PBMCs, cultured in vitro. Receptors were obtained from a human donor in good health.

In its sample, this clone was seen once. This chain joins TRBV18 and TRBJ2-5, with D unresolved. Trimming stripped 3 bases from V and 4 bases from J, with 9 bases between. Per germline, CDR1 KGHSH and CDR2 LQKENI. The length of the CDR3 is 13 residues. The DNA of the CDR3 is TGTGCCAGCTCACCTCAGGTGACAGAGACCCAGTACTTC. Translation: CASSPQVTETQYF.

The chain uses TRBV28 and TRBJ2-1; 16 bases match TRBD2. CDR3 length: 16 residues. Losses at the gene ends were 6 bases for V and 2 bases for J; bases not matched to a gene: 1. Germline V gene data show CDR1 as MDHEN and CDR2 as SYDVKM. As DNA, the CDR3 is TGTGCCAGCAGAGGGACTAGCGGGGGGGCCTACAATGAGCAGTTCTTC. It yields the protein CASRGTSGGAYNEQFF.

The V call is TRBV5-1, the J call TRBJ2-3, with 9 nucleotides matching TRBD2. Germline CDR1 reads SGHRS; CDR2 reads YFSETQ. J was trimmed by 6 bases and V by 0 bases; bases with no gene match: 8. This CDR3 spans 16 amino acids. Here the CDR3 reads CASSLAVAGDGDTQYF. The CDR3 DNA reads TGCGCCAGCAGCTTGGCGGTAGCGGGAGATGGGGATACGCAGTATTTT.

This clone occurred a few times. The chain couples TRBV7-3 to TRBJ2-2; a weak D match, TRBD2 (6 bases). V lost 5 bases, J lost 2 bases, and 15 bases lay in between. Germline-derived CDR1 and CDR2 are SGHTA and FQGTGA. The CDR3 length is 16 residues. CDR3 sequence reads: CASSPKAGLNTGELFF. The CDR3 region has the DNA TGTGCCAGCAGCCCTAAAGCTGGACTAAACACCGGGGAGCTGTTTTTT.

The rearrangement links TRBV7-8 to TRBJ1-4; D uncertain. The CDR3 length is 14 residues. The germline V and J ends were trimmed by 4 bases and 4 bases, with 10 bases remaining between them. Per germline, CDR1 SGHVS and CDR2 FQNEAQ. The CDR3 nucleotides are TGTGCCAGCAGCTCTCGGGTCGATAATGAAAAACTGTTTTTT. Encoded protein: CASSSRVDNEKLFF.

The chain carries TRBV7-6 and TRBJ1-4; D perhaps matches TRBD1 (5 bases). The CDR3 contains 16 residues. Germline V gene lookup returns CDR1 SGHVS and CDR2 FNYEAQ. V was shortened by 3 bases and J by 0 bases, with 11 bases between the two germline ends. DNA for the CDR3: TGTGCCAGCAGCTTTAGACAGCTAACAACTAATGAAAAACTGTTTTTT. The encoded protein is CASSFRQLTTNEKLFF.

The chain links TRBV5-5 to TRBJ2-5, with D tentatively TRBD2 (6 bases). Trimming removed 1 base from V and 4 bases from J, with 11 bases in between. CDR1 SGHKS and CDR2 YYEKEE come from the germline V gene (reference sequence). The CDR3 is 14 residues long. The CDR3 DNA reads as TGTGCCAGCAGCTTGTTTCCCGGGGGAGAGACCCAGTACTTC. This gives the protein CASSLFPGGETQYF. Variable domain in full (rest from reference TRBV5-5 and TRBJ2-5): DAGVTQSPTHLIKTRGQQVTLRCSPISGHKSVSWYQQVLGQGPQFIFQYYEKEERGRGNFPDRFSARQFPNYSSELNVNALLLGDSALYLCASSLFPGGETQYFGPGTRLLVL.

The genes are TRBV2 and TRBJ2-6; D unresolved. V was shortened by 7 bases and J by 2 bases, with 9 bases between the two germline ends. The CDR3 contains 14 residues. Germline V lookup: CDR1 SNHLY, CDR2 FYNNEI. The CDR3 here is CASNLPAGANVLTF. The CDR3 DNA sequence: TGTGCCAGCAACCTCCCCGCTGGGGCCAACGTCCTGACTTTC. Complete variable domain (other parts from reference TRBV2 and TRBJ2-6): EPEVTQTPSHQVTQMGQEVILRCVPISNHLYFYWYRQILGQKVEFLVSFYNNEISEKSEIFDDQFSVERPDGSNFTLKIRSTKLEDSAMYFCASNLPAGANVLTFGAGSRLTVL.

This chain links TRBV13 with TRBJ1-2, with D possibly TRBD1 on 6 matching bases. Trimming pared 6 bases from V and 2 bases from J, leaving 10 bases between. Germline V lookup: CDR1 PRHDT, CDR2 FYEKMQ (reference sequence). This CDR3 is 13 amino acids long. The CDR3 DNA reads TGTGCCAGCAGTTTGACAGGAAACTATGGCTACACCTTC. This translates into CASSLTGNYGYTF.